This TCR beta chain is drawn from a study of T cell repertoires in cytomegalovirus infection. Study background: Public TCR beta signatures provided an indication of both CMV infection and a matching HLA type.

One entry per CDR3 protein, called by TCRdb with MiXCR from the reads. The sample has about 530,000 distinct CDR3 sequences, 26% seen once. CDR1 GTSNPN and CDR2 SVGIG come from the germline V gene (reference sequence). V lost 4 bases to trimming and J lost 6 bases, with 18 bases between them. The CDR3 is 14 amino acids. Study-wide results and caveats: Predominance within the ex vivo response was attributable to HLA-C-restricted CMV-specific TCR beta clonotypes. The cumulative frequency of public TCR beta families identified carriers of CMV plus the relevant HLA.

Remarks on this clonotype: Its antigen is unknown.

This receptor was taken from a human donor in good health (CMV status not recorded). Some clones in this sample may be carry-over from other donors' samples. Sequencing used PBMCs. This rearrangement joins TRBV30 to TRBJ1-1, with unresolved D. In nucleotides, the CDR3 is TGTGCCTGGACCCGGGCAGCCGACCCCCCTGAAGCTTTCTTT. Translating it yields CAWTRAADPPEAFF.